This T cell receptor (beta chain) was captured by sequencing in a study of blood T cells in healthy people across ages. General study findings and limits: Naive T cell percentage by flow cytometry tracked strongly with beta diversity. Donors of long life had a larger count of naive CD4+ cells and greater diversity than aged donors.

To note about this clonotype: Its antigen is still unknown.

Primed by a sample-barcoded 5' primer and a J-beta primer mix, a second PCR proceeded for roughly 7 to 11 cycles. TCRdb used MiXCR to reprocess the 5' RACE reads, holding one entry per CDR3 protein. The data hold 1.5 million to 2 million distinct CDR3 sequences, with around 50% observed a single time. They isolated at least 6 million PBMCs from each sample. The CDR3 sequence is 15 residues long. The V and J genes are TRBV21-1 and TRBJ1-4. TRBV21-1 is flagged as a pseudogene. The sequenced sample consisted of blood. The receptor comes from a woman aged 40 to 55 in good health. The CDR3 bases are TGTGCCAGCAGCAAGAGACCAGGGGCATCCCGAAAACTGTTTTTT. Translation: CASSKRPGASRKLFF.